These 8 T cell receptor beta chains were sequenced from one sample in a study of control samples from healthy donors and cancer patients. Assay used: immunoSEQ multiplex PCR; TCRdb lists only in-frame clones, some missing. The sample holds roughly 130,000 clones, under 95% seen once. The sample was blood. The receptors derive from a man aged 18-30 years in good health.

The chain is built from TRBV12-3 or TRBV12-4 and TRBJ1-4, with 8 bases identical to TRBD1. The CDR3 totals 13 residues. The V segment lost 7 bases and the J segment 7 bases; nucleotides outside the gene matches: 5. The CDR3 sequence: CASKQGDTEKLFF. In DNA form, the CDR3 reads TGTGCCAGCAAACAGGGGGATACTGAAAAACTGTTTTTT.

This clone was seen a handful of times. The chain links TRBV5-1 to TRBJ1-6; D possibly corresponds to TRBD1 (5 bases). Trimming stripped 5 bases from V and 8 bases from J, with 8 bases between. The CDR3 has 12 residues. Germline assignment: CDR1 SGHRS and CDR2 YFSETQ. CDR3 DNA: TGCGCCAGCAGTAAAGGGGATTCACCCCTCCACTTT. Translation: CASSKGDSPLHF.

This clone was counted once. The chain joins TRBV6-1 to TRBJ1-2, with D maybe TRBD1 (6 bases). The germline gives CDR1 MNHNS, CDR2 SASEGT. V shed 2 bases and J shed 6 bases, with 13 bases lying between them. The CDR3 totals 14 residues. Here the CDR3 DNA reads TGTGCCAGCAGTGAACCCTGGACAGCTGATGGCTACACCTTC. As protein: CASSEPWTADGYTF.

This sequence joins TRBV7-2 and TRBJ2-3; weak D call: TRBD1 (6 bases). The CDR3 spans 14 residues. Germline V gene data show CDR1 as SGHTA and CDR2 as FQGNSA. V lost 2 bases and J lost 1, with 7 bases in between. For the CDR3, the DNA is TGTGCCAGCAGCTTAAACAGGGGCACAGATACGCAGTATTTT. Translation gives CASSLNRGTDTQYF.

Points on this clone: Mismatch with germline at one junction end may stem from a read error. The chain recombines TRBV5-4 with TRBJ2-7; 9 bases agree with TRBD1. CDR1 and CDR2 from the germline V gene are SGHNT and YYREEE (reference sequence). The CDR3 length is 13 residues. The CDR3 loop reads CASSAPTGGSSLF. CDR3 bases: TGTGCCAGCAGCGCCCCTACAGGGGGCTCATCCCTTTTC.

The chain has TRBV5-5 and TRBJ1-1; TRBD1 agrees at 7 bases. V shed 4 bases and J 1 base; nucleotides not matched to a gene: 4. CDR3 length: 14 amino acids. Per germline, CDR1 SGHKS and CDR2 YYEKEE (reference sequence). The CDR3 loop reads CASSRQGWNTEAFF. CDR3 coding DNA: TGTGCCAGCAGCCGACAGGGATGGAACACTGAAGCTTTCTTT. Full variable domain (outside the CDR3, taken from reference TRBV5-5 and TRBJ1-1): DAGVTQSPTHLIKTRGQQVTLRCSPISGHKSVSWYQQVLGQGPQFIFQYYEKEERGRGNFPDRFSARQFPNYSSELNVNALLLGDSALYLCASSRQGWNTEAFFGQGTRLTVV.

V and J are TRBV6-2 or TRBV6-3 and TRBJ2-5; 15 nucleotides align to TRBD2. J was trimmed by 6 bases and V by 5 bases; bases with no gene match: 4. The V gene's germline CDR1 is MNHEY and CDR2 SVGEGT. This CDR3 region has 15 residues. Here the CDR3 reads CASSRTSGGAQTQYF. CDR3 coding DNA: TGTGCCAGCAGTAGGACTAGCGGGGGGGCTCAGACCCAGTACTTC.

This sequence joins TRBV11-2 and TRBJ2-1; the match to TRBD2 covers 11 bases. Per germline, CDR1 SGHAT and CDR2 FQNNGV. V shed 6 bases and J 8 bases; nucleotides not matched to a gene: 9. This CDR3 is built from 15 residues. CDR3 protein: CASRYSGGAIDEQFF. The CDR3 DNA is TGTGCCAGCAGGTATAGCGGGGGGGCCATCGATGAGCAGTTCTTC.